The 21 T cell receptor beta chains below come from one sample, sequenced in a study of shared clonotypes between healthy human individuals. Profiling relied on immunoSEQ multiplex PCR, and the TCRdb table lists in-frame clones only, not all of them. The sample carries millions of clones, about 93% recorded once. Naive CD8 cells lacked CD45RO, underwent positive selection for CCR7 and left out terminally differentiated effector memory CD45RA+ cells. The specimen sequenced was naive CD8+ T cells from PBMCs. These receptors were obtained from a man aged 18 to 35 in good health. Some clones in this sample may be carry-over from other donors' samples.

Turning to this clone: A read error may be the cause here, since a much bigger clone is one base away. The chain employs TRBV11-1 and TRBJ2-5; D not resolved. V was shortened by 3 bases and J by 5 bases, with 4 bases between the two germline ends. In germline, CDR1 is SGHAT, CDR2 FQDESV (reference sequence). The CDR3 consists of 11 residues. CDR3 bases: TGTGCCAGCAGCTTCGGGGAGACCCAGTACTTC. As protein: CASSFGETQYF. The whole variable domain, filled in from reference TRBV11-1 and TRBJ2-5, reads EAEVAQSPRYKITEKSQAVAFWCDPISGHATLYWYRQILGQGPELLVQFQDESVVDDSQLPKDRFSAERLKGVDSTLKIQPAELGDSAMYLCASSFGETQYFGPGTRLLVL.

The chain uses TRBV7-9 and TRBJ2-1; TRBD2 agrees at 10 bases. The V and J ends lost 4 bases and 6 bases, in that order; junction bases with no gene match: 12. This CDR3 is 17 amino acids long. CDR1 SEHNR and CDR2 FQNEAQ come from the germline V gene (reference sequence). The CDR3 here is CASSYLAGEMSGNEQFF. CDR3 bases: TGTGCCAGCAGCTATCTAGCGGGAGAAATGTCAGGCAATGAGCAGTTCTTC.

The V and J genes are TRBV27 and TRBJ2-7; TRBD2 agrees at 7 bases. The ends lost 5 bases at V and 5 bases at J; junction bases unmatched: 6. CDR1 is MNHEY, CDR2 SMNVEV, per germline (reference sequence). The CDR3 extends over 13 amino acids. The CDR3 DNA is TGTGCCAGCAGTGGACTAGTTTCCCACGAGCAGTACTTC. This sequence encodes CASSGLVSHEQYF.

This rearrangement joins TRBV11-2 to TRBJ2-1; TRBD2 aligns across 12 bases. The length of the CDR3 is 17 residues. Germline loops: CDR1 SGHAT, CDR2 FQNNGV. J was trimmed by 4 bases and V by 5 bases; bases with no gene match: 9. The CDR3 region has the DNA TGTGCCAGCAGCCGGACTAGCGGGACATCGGGTTACAATGAGCAGTTCTTC. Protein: CASSRTSGTSGYNEQFF.

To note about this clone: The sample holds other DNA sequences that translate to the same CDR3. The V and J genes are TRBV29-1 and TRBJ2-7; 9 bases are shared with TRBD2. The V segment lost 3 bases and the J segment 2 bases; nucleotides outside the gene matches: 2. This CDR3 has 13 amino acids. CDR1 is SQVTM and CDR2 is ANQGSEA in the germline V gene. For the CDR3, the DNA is TGCAGCGTTGAGGCGGGAGGGCCCTACGAGCAGTACTTC. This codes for CSVEAGGPYEQYF.

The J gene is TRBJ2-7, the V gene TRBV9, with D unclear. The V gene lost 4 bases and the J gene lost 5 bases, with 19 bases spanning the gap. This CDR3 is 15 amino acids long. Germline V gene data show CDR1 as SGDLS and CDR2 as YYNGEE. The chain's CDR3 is CASSPDGSRVHEQYF. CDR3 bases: TGTGCCAGCAGCCCTGACGGGTCCCGAGTTCACGAGCAGTACTTC.

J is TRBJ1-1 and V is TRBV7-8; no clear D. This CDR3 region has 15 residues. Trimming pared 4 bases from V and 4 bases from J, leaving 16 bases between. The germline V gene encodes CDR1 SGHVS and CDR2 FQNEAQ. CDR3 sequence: CASSSHRSTGTEAFF. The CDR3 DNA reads TGTGCCAGCAGCTCACATCGGTCTACGGGCACTGAAGCTTTCTTT.

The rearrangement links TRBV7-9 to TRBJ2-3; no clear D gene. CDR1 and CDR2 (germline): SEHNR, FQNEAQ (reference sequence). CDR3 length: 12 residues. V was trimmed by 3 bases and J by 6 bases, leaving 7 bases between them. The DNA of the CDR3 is TGTGCCAGCAGCTTCCAACGGGATACGCAGTATTTT. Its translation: CASSFQRDTQYF.

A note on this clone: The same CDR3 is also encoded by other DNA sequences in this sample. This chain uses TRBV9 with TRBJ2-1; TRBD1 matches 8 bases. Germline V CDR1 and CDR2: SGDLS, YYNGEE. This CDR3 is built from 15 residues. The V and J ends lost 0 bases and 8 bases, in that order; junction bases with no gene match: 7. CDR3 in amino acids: CASSVAGTGSYEQFF. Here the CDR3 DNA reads TGTGCCAGCAGCGTAGCTGGGACAGGTAGCTATGAGCAGTTCTTC.

CDR3 sequence: CASSLVRADPHEQFF. Written as DNA, the CDR3 is TGTGCCAGCAGCTTAGTACGTGCGGATCCCCATGAGCAGTTCTTC. The chain couples TRBV7-9 to TRBJ2-1; D uncertain. Germline V gives CDR1 SEHNR, CDR2 FQNEAQ (reference sequence). V lost 1 base and J 8 bases, leaving 15 bases between the germline ends. The CDR3 consists of 15 residues.

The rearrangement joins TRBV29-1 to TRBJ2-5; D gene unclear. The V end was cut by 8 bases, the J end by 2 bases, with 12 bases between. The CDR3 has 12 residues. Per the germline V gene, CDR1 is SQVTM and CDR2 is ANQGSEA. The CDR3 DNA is TGCAGCCTGCTGGCGGAACAAGAGACCCAGTACTTC. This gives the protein CSLLAEQETQYF.

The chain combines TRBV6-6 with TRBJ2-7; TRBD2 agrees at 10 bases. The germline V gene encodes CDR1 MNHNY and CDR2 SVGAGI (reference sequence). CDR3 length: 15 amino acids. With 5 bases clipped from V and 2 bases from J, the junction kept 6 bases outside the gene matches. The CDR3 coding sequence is TGTGCCAGCAGTCAACGACTAGCGGGCGCCTACGAGCAGTACTTC. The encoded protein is CASSQRLAGAYEQYF.

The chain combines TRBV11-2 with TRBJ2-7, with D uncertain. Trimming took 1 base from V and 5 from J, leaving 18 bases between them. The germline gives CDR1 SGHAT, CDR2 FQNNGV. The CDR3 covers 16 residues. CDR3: CASSLGQILPYHEQYF. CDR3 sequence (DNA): TGTGCCAGCAGCTTAGGACAAATACTGCCTTACCACGAGCAGTACTTC.

The CDR3: CASRPLAGSYNEQFF. In DNA form, the CDR3 reads TGTGCCAGCAGGCCACTAGCGGGGAGTTACAATGAGCAGTTCTTC. The chain recombines TRBV27 with TRBJ2-1, with 10 bases aligning to TRBD2. V was clipped by 6 bases and J by 4 bases; unmatched bases: 6. The CDR3 extends over 15 amino acids. CDR1 and CDR2 from the germline V gene are MNHEY and SMNVEV (reference sequence).

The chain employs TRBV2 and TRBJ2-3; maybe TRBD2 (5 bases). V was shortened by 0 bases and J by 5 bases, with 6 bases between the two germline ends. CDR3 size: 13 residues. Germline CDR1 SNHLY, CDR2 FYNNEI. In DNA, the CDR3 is TGTGCCAGCAGTGAAGCGCGGGTAGATACGCAGTATTTT. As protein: CASSEARVDTQYF.

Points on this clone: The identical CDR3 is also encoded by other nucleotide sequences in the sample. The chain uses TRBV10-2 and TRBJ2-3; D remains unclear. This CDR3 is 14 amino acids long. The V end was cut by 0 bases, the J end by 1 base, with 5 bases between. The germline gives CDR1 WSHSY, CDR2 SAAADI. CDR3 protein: CASSESSGTDTQYF. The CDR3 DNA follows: TGCGCCAGCAGTGAGTCGTCAGGCACAGATACGCAGTATTTT.

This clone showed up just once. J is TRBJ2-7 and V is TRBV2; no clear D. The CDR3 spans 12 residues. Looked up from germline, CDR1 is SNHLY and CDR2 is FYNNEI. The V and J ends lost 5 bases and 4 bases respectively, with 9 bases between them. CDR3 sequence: CASSSRKYEQYF. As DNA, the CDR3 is TGTGCCAGCAGTTCTCGGAAATACGAGCAGTACTTC.

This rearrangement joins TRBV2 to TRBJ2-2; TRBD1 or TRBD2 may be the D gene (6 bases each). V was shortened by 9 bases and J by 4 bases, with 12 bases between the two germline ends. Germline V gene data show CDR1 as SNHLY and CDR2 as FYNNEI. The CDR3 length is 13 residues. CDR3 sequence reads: CAREGGFTGELFF. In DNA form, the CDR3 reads TGTGCCAGGGAGGGGGGATTCACCGGGGAGCTGTTTTTT.

The CDR3, as DNA: TGTGCCAGCAGTCCAATCCGGCCCAGGGTCGAGGGCTACACCTTC. Protein sequence: CASSPIRPRVEGYTF. This rearrangement joins TRBV28 to TRBJ1-2; possibly TRBD1 for D (5 bases). Germline CDR1 reads MDHEN; CDR2 reads SYDVKM. This CDR3 is built from 15 residues. Deletions cut 5 bases from V and 8 bases from J, with 21 bases between.

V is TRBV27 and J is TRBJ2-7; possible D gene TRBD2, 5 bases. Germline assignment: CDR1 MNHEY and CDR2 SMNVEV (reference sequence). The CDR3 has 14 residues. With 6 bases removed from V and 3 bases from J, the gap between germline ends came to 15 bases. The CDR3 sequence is CASRERFLNYEQYF. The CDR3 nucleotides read TGTGCCAGCAGAGAGCGGTTTCTCAACTACGAGCAGTACTTC.

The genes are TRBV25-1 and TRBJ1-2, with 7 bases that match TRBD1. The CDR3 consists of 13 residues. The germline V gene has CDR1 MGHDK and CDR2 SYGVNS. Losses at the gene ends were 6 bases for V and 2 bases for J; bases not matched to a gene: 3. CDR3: CASSDRVNYGYTF. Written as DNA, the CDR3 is TGTGCCAGCAGCGACAGGGTGAACTATGGCTACACCTTC.